This T cell receptor beta chain was identified in a study of identical twins' blood T cells. On the study more broadly: About six alpha and about 6 beta libraries together yielded 45 million to 65 million reads.

A previously described protocol, modified, built RNA-based TCR cDNA libraries. In the study's own analysis: Each donor had about 100,000 to nearly 550,000 clonotypes. TCRdb fed the 5' RACE reads into MiXCR, producing one record per CDR3 protein. These V and J calls originate from TCRdb's pipeline instead of the authors' own analysis. The table includes fewer than 450,000 distinct CDR3 sequences, about 28% detected once. In its sample, this clonotype was seen a few times. Its target is unknown. Regarding the study as a whole: Abundant TCRbeta CDR3s overlapped more between twins than with unrelated donors.

This TCR came from a woman between 18 and 49 years old in good health. Material: PBMCs.

CDR3 in amino acids: CSARPSGSYNEQFF. CDR3 sequence (DNA): TGCAGCGCTCGGCCTAGCGGCTCCTACAATGAGCAGTTCTTC. This chain links TRBV29-1 with TRBJ2-1; 7 nucleotides align to TRBD2. Germline V lookup: CDR1 SQVTM, CDR2 ANQGSEA. V gave up 7 bases and J gave up 0 bases; unmatched junction bases: 6. This CDR3 has 14 residues.